The clone carrying this TCR beta chain was found a few times. No antigen is known for it. This sample is drawn from a study of Graves' ophthalmopathy and Graves' hyperthyroidism. Using RNA transcripts, the TCR beta CDR3 regions were amplified. The first-round RT-PCR employed HTBI primers together with the Qiagen OneStep RT-PCR kit. A multiplex PCR was then performed as the second round. TCRdb reanalysed the multiplex PCR reads using MiXCR and keeps one entry per CDR3 protein. The repertoire holds over 500,000 distinct CDR3 sequences, with around a fifth as singletons. The germline V and J ends were trimmed by 6 bases and 1 base, with 16 bases remaining between them. Germline CDR1 reads LNHDA; CDR2 reads SQIVND (reference sequence). The CDR3 extends over 16 amino acids. Study-level results: The majority of expanded thyroid clonotypes above 0.001 frequency also occurred in blood.

The rearrangement uses TRBV19 and TRBJ1-5, with D perhaps TRBD1 (5 bases). The sequence was collected from a woman aged 18 to 35 with stable Graves' hyperthyroidism. Some clones in this sample may be carry-over from other donors' samples. The sample was peripheral blood. The CDR3 region has the DNA TGTGCCAGTAGGACTGGGGGGGGGGGAAGCAATCAGCCCCAGCATTTT. This gives the protein CASRTGGGGSNQPQHF.